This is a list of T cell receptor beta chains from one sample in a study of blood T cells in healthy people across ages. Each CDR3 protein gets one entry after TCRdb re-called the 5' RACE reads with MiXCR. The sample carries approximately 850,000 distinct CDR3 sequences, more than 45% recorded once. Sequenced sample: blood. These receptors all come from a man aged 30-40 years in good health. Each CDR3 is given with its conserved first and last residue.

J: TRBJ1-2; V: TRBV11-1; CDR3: CASSFSGMDYGYTF
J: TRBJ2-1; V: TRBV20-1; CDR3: CGARTGASKQFF
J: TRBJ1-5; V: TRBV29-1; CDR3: CSVGDRYQPQHF
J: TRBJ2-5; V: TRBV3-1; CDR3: CASSQHRAGGGETQYF
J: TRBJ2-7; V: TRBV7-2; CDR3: CASSSGGGAYEQYF
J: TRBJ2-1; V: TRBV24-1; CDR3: CATSDLFGEADLGFF
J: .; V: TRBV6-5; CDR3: CASSGQGRSKNIQYF
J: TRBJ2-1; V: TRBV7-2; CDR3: CASRSMRGELYNEQFF
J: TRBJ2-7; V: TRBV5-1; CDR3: CASRLIEGSYEQYF
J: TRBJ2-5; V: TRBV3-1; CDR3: CASSATGSVETQYF
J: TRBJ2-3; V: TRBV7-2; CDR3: CASSRMDTQYF
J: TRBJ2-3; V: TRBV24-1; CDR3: CATTHAPQNIAGGRTDTQYF
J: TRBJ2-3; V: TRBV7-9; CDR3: CASSLDGTVTNTQYF
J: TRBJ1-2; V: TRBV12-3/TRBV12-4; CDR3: CASSLSGYYGYTF
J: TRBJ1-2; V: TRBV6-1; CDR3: CAREIGQGALGGYTF
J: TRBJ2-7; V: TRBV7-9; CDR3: CASSLYWDGTYEQYF
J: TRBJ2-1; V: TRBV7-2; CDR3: CASSLSGGNNEQFF
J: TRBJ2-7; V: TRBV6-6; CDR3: CASSYNEGEASGYEQYF
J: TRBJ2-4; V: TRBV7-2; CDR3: CASARWGPSGGSNIQYF
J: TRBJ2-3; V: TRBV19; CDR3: CASSRVAGVKSDTQYF
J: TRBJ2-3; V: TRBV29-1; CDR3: CSVIQWRSTDTQYF
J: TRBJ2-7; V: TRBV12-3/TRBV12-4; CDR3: CASSLAGPPEQYF
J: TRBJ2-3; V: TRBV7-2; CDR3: CASSEWTSGGINTQYF
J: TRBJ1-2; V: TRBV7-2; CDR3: CASSPAGTSYGYTF
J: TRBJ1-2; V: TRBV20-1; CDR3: CSALEDRGRHTF
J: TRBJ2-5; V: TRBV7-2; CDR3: CASSLGAGGPNIETQYF
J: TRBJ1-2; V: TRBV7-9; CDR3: CASSSGQMTNYGYTF
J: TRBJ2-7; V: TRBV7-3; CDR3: CASSLSGTGNYEQYF
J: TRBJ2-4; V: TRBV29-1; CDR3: CSVTLAGGNIQYF
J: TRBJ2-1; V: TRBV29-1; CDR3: CSAPYAGGPYEQFF
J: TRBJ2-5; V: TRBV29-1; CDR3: CSVAGGDTSQETQYF
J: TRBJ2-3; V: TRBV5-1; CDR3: CASSSRDLTDTQYF
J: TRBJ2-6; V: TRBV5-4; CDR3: CASSLGVRGAGANVLTF
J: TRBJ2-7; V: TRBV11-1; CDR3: CASSPHRASYEQYF
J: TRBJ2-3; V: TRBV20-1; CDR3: CSAIQRGRDTQYF
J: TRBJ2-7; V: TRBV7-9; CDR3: CASSRPDRDFYEQYF
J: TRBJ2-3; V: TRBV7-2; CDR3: CASRYNDRSSTDTQYF
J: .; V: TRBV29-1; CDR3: CSVEYTTLLQETQYF
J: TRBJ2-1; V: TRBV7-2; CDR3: CASSSGLAGTSSYNEQFF
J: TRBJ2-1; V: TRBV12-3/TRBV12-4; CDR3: CASSYPLTRCNEQFF
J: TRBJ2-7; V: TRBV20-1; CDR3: CSATTPGSYEQYF
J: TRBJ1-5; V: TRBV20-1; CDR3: CSASGGRGNQPQHF
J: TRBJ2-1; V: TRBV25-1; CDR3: CASTGYAGEQFF
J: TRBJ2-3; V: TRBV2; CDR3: CASRRQPGGPKDTQYF
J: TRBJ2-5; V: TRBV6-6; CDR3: CASKVRETQYF
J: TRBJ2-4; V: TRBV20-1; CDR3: CSAWEGSQNIQYF
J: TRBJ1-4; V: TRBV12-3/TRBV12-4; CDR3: CASSLRGQREKLFF
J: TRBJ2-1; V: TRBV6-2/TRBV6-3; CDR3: CASSKETGGLNEQFF
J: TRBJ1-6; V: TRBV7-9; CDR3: CASSLASPLHF
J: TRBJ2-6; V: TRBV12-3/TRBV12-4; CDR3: CASSLGFFSTGANVLTF
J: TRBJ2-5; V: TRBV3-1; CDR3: CASSLTPESRIKTQYF